This T cell receptor beta chain was found in a study of T cells in Graves' hyperthyroidism and ophthalmopathy. RNA transcripts yielded amplified TCR beta CDR3 regions. HTBI primers were the set used in a first-round RT-PCR of the TCR CDR3. TCRdb re-called the multiplex PCR reads with MiXCR, one entry per CDR3 protein. The sample consists of 200,000 or so distinct CDR3 sequences, around 16% of them appearing once. This clonotype was counted many times. Germline values: CDR1 SGDLS, CDR2 YYNGEE. The CDR3 has 16 amino acids. Trimming pared 3 bases from V and 0 bases from J, leaving 16 bases between. The sequence came from a woman between 45 and 60 years old with Graves' hyperthyroidism. The chain couples TRBV9 to TRBJ2-7; no clear D gene. Material for sequencing was blood. The CDR3 DNA follows: TGTGCCAGCAGCGCATCACGTGATCGGAGCTCCTACGAGCAGTACTTC. Translation gives CASSASRDRSSYEQYF.